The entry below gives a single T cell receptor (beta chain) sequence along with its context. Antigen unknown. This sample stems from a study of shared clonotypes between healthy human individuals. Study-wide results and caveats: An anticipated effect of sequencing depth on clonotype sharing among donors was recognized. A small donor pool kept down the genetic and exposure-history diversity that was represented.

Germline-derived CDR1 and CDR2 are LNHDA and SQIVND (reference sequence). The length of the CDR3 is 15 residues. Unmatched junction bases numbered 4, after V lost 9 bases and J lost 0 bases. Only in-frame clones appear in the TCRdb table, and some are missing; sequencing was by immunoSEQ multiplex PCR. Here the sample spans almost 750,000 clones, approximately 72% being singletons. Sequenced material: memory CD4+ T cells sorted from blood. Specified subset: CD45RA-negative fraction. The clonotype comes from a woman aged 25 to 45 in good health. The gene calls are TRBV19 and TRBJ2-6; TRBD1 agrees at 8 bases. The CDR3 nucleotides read TGTGCCAGCCGGACAGGGAGCTCTGGGGCCAACGTCCTGACTTTC. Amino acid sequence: CASRTGSSGANVLTF.